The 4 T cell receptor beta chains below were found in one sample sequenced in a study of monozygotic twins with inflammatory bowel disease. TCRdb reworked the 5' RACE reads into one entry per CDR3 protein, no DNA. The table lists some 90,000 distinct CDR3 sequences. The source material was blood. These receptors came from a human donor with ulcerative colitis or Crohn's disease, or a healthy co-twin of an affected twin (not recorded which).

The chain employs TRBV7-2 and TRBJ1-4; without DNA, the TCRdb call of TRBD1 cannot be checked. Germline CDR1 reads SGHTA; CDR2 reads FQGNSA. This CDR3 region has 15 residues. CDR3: CASSLALGGSEKLFF.

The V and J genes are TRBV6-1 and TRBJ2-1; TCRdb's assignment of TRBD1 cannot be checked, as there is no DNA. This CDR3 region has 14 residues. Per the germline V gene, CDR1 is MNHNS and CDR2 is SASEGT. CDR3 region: CATPGPFRYNEQFF.

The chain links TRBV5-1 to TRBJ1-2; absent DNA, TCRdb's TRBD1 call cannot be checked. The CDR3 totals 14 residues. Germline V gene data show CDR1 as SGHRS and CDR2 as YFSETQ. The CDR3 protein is CASSWVGQDYGYTF. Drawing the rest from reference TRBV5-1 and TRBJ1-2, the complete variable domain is KAGVTQTPRYLIKTRGQQVTLSCSPISGHRSVSWYQQTPGQGLQFLFEYFSETQRNKGNFPGRFSGRQFSNSRSEMNVSTLELGDSALYLCASSWVGQDYGYTFGSGTRLTVV.

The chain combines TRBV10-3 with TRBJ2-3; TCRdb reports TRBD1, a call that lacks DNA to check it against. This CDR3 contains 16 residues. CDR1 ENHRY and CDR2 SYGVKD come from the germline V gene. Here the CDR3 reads CAISESQAGGTDTQYF.